A selection of T cell receptor beta chains follows, all from one sample in a study of T cell changes during pregnancy in multiple sclerosis. TCRdb keeps only in-frame clones here, not all; method: immunoSEQ multiplex PCR. The sample lists about 88,000 clones, 92% occurring once. The starting material was peripheral blood, obtained in the first trimester of pregnancy. All receptors derive from a female donor with multiple sclerosis, enrolled in a pregnancy study. The CDR3 runs from the conserved cysteine through the conserved F or W. Fields, in order: V gene, J gene, D gene, clone size, CDR3 DNA, CDR3 protein. A D gene is named only where the DNA matches it firmly. Where a row states a size, it is once, few, many or the class of an expanded clone; other rows omit it.

TRBV6-4	TRBJ1-1	TRBD1	few	TGTGCCAGCAGGTTGACAGGGAAGGGTGAAGCTTTCTTT	CASRLTGKGEAFF
TRBV5-1	TRBJ2-7	TRBD2	NA	TGCGCCAGCAGCTCTGGACTAGCGGGGAGTCGGGACGAGCAGTACTTC	CASSSGLAGSRDEQYF
TRBV6-6	TRBJ1-5	NA	once	TGTGCCAGCAGTTACCGTACAGGAGATAGCAATCAGCCCCAGCATTTT	CASSYRTGDSNQPQHF
TRBV18	TRBJ2-1	TRBD1	NA	TGTGCCAGCTCCCTACAGGGGATATCCTACAATGAGCAGTTCTTC	CASSLQGISYNEQFF
TRBV7-3	TRBJ2-3	NA	once	TGTGCCAGCAGCCGCAAAGCGGGTCTAAGCACAGATACGCAGTATTTT	CASSRKAGLSTDTQYF
TRBV27	TRBJ2-7	TRBD1	NA	TGTGCCAGCAGTCCTAGGACAGGTACCTACGAGCAGTACTTC	CASSPRTGTYEQYF
TRBV7-9	TRBJ2-5	NA	NA	TGTGCCAGCAGATCTCCTTTGCAAGAGACCCAGTACTTC	CASRSPLQETQYF
TRBV5-5	TRBJ2-5	NA	NA	TGTGCCAGCAGCTTGGATCGAGAGGGCCCCCAAGAGACCCAGTACTTC	CASSLDREGPQETQYF
TRBV15	TRBJ1-4	NA	NA	TGTGCCACCAGCAGAGATCGGAGAAGGACTAATGAAAAACTGTTTTTT	CATSRDRRRTNEKLFF
TRBV4-1	TRBJ2-7	TRBD1	NA	TGCGCCAGCAGCCAACGGACAGGAGGCTACGAGCAGTACTTC	CASSQRTGGYEQYF
TRBV10-3	TRBJ2-7	TRBD2	NA	TGTGCCATCCGGACTAGCGGAGACTACGAGCAGTACTTC	CAIRTSGDYEQYF
TRBV15	TRBJ2-1	TRBD1	NA	TGTGCCACCAGCATCGACAGGGGTCAGGATAATGAGCAGTTCTTC	CATSIDRGQDNEQFF
TRBV29-1	TRBJ2-7	TRBD1	once	TGCAGCGTGGACGGGACAGGGGGAGAGCAGTACTTC	CSVDGTGGEQYF
TRBV12-5	TRBJ1-1	NA	NA	TGTGCTAGTGGTTTATCCAGACAGGTTGAAGCTTTCTTT	CASGLSRQVEAFF
TRBV15	TRBJ1-1	TRBD1	NA	TGTGCCACCAGCGGTGGACAGGGGGCAACTGAAGCTTTCTTT	CATSGGQGATEAFF
TRBV16	TRBJ1-1	NA	NA	TGTGCCAGCAGCCAATTCCCCAGGGAAACTTTCTTT	CASSQFPRETFF
TRBV14	TRBJ2-3	NA	NA	TGTGCCAGCAGCCAAGTGACAGGATGGGATACGCAGTATTTT	CASSQVTGWDTQYF
TRBV7-9	TRBJ2-1	TRBD2	NA	TGTGCCAGCAGCTTATTTGGTTGGACTAGCGGTTACAATGAGCAGTTCTTC	CASSLFGWTSGYNEQFF
TRBV2	TRBJ2-7	NA	NA	TGTGCCTGGGGAGGGGGAAGCGGCCCCTACGAGCAGTACTTC	CAWGGGSGPYEQYF
TRBV4-3	TRBJ1-2	NA	NA	TGCGCCAGCAGCCAAGTCGGTTTCCCAGGGGCAAATGGCTACACCTTC	CASSQVGFPGANGYTF
TRBV4-1	TRBJ1-1	NA	once	TGCGCCAGCAGCCAAGATTGGGGGGGCGCTGAAGCTTTCTTT	CASSQDWGGAEAFF
TRBV7-8	TRBJ2-3	TRBD1	NA	TGTGCCAGCAGCTTAGGGACAGGGGCCACAGATACGCAGTATTTT	CASSLGTGATDTQYF
TRBV9	TRBJ2-2	TRBD2	once	TGTGCCAGCAGCGTAGGTCAGGGAGGGTTGTCCGGGGAGCTGTTTTTT	CASSVGQGGLSGELFF
TRBV5-1	TRBJ2-7	NA	once	TGCGCCAGCAGCCTAGGACAGCTAGGCGGCTACGAGCAGTACTTC	CASSLGQLGGYEQYF
TRBV19	TRBJ2-5	TRBD2	NA	TGTGCCAGTAGTCCGAGATTGACTAGCGGAAAGCGGTTGGAGACCCAGTACTTC	CASSPRLTSGKRLETQYF
TRBV7-9	TRBJ1-1	NA	NA	TGTGCCAGCAGCCTGGCTTCCACTGAAGCTTTCTTT	CASSLASTEAFF
TRBV7-9	TRBJ1-5	TRBD1	NA	TGTGCCAGCAGTCAAGGAGGGACAGTTCAGCCCCAGCATTTT	CASSQGGTVQPQHF
TRBV6-5	TRBJ2-3	TRBD2	NA	TGTGCCAGCAGTTACCGGGGACTAGCGGCAGATACGCAGTATTTT	CASSYRGLAADTQYF
TRBV5-4	TRBJ2-7	NA	NA	TGTGCCAGCAGCTTGGGACTTGCGGGTCGGTACGAGCAGTACTTC	CASSLGLAGRYEQYF
TRBV19	TRBJ2-7	NA	NA	TGTGCCAGTAGTAGAGGACTCTACGAGCAGTACTTC	CASSRGLYEQYF
TRBV4-2	TRBJ2-3	TRBD1	NA	TGTGCCAGCAGCGTCCGCCACTCCCGGGACAGCCGCACAGATACGCAGTATTTT	CASSVRHSRDSRTDTQYF
TRBV7-2	TRBJ2-3	NA	NA	TGTGCCAGCAGCCTCCTCGGGGGAGATACGCAGTATTTT	CASSLLGGDTQYF
TRBV5-1	TRBJ1-1	TRBD1	NA	TGCGCCAGCAGCTACCTCGGACAGGGCGCCCCGGGGGGCACTGAAGCTTTCTTT	CASSYLGQGAPGGTEAFF
TRBV5-1	TRBJ1-2	TRBD1	NA	TGCGCCAGCAGCCCACGACTACAGGGGGCTGGCTATGGCTACACCTTC	CASSPRLQGAGYGYTF
TRBV2	TRBJ2-3	TRBD1	NA	TGTGCCAGCAGCGATCTAGGGGGCAGCACAGATACGCAGTATTTT	CASSDLGGSTDTQYF
TRBV21-1	TRBJ2-7	NA	NA	TGTGCCAGCAGCAAAGCACGAGGTCCCACCTACGAGCAGTACTTC	CASSKARGPTYEQYF
TRBV19	TRBJ1-5	NA	NA	TGTGCCAGTAGTATATCGGGGAAAAGCAATCAGCCCCAGCATTTT	CASSISGKSNQPQHF
TRBV6-1	TRBJ1-2	TRBD1	NA	TGTGCCAGCAGTGACAGGGGGCGAGGCTACACCTTC	CASSDRGRGYTF
TRBV6-1	TRBJ2-1	TRBD2	once	TGTGCCAGCAGGATGGGGGGGAGAGGTGAGCAGTTCTTC	CASRMGGRGEQFF
TRBV6-6	TRBJ1-2	TRBD1	NA	TGTGCCAGCAGCACGACAGGGATCTATGGCTACACCTTC	CASSTTGIYGYTF
TRBV18	TRBJ2-1	TRBD1	once	TGTGCCAGCTCACCCCAACGACAGGGGTTAGGATCGGGCAATGAGCAGTTCTTC	CASSPQRQGLGSGNEQFF
TRBV5-4	TRBJ2-7	NA	NA	TGTGCCAGCAGCTTGGTCGCCCAGGCCGACGAGCAGTACTTC	CASSLVAQADEQYF
TRBV19	TRBJ1-2	TRBD1	NA	TGTGCCAGTAGGGATCCGGGACAGGGAACCTATGGCTACACCTTC	CASRDPGQGTYGYTF
TRBV9	TRBJ2-3	NA	NA	TGTGCCAGCAGCGTAGATTGGGACACCACATGGAATACGCAGTATTTT	CASSVDWDTTWNTQYF
TRBV4-2	TRBJ2-3	TRBD2	NA	TGTGCCAGCAGCCAAGAGAGAGCGGGAGGGCCCTCAGATACGCAGTATTTT	CASSQERAGGPSDTQYF
TRBV11-1	TRBJ2-3	TRBD2	once	TGTGCCAGCAGCCCCGGTGGGACTAGGGTCACAGATACGCAGTATTTT	CASSPGGTRVTDTQYF
TRBV2	TRBJ2-1	NA	NA	TGTGCCAGCAGTGACTGGACAGACAATGAGCAGTTCTTC	CASSDWTDNEQFF
TRBV5-4	TRBJ2-3	TRBD2	NA	TGTGCCAGCAGCTCGACTAGCGGGGATACGCAGTATTTT	CASSSTSGDTQYF
TRBV6-6	TRBJ2-5	TRBD1	NA	TGTGCCAGCAGTCACAGACAGGGATCAGAGACCCAGTACTTC	CASSHRQGSETQYF
TRBV6-5	TRBJ2-1	TRBD2	NA	TGTGCCAGCAGCCCCGGGGGGGCGGGAGGGCTCGAGCAGTTCTTC	CASSPGGAGGLEQFF
TRBV10-3	TRBJ1-1	NA	NA	TGTGCCATCAGTGAGGGGAGTATGGGGACTGAAGCTTTCTTT	CAISEGSMGTEAFF
TRBV5-1	TRBJ2-3	NA	NA	TGCGCCAGCAGCTCCAGGGGGGCCTCCACAGATACGCAGTATTTT	CASSSRGASTDTQYF
TRBV7-8	TRBJ2-3	TRBD2	NA	TGTGCCAGCAGCTACAGACTAGCGGTAGGAGATACGCAGTATTTT	CASSYRLAVGDTQYF
TRBV2	TRBJ2-1	TRBD1	NA	TGTGCCAGCAGTCGGACAGGGGTGGAGCAGTTCTTC	CASSRTGVEQFF
TRBV19	TRBJ2-1	NA	few	TGTGCCAGTAGTATTCGGGGAGGTGGTTACAATGAGCAGTTCTTC	CASSIRGGGYNEQFF
TRBV2	TRBJ2-7	TRBD2	NA	TGTGCCAGCAGTGCTCCTAGCGGCCTCTACGAGCAGTACTTC	CASSAPSGLYEQYF
TRBV12-5	TRBJ1-1	TRBD1	NA	TGTGCTAGTGGTTATACACAGGGGGATGGGGACACTGAAGCTTTCTTT	CASGYTQGDGDTEAFF